This TCR beta chain comes out of a study of technical replicates of blood from a handful of donors. The table came from immunoSEQ multiplex PCR; TCRdb's copy has only in-frame clones and leaves some out. The sample consists of about 13,000 clones, around 86% of them appearing once. In this sample, this clone turned up once. Material: PBMCs. This clonotype was obtained from a human donor in good health.

Written as DNA, the CDR3 is TGCGCCAGCGGCCGGGACAGGGGGTTCTACGAGCAGTACTTC. Its translation: CASGRDRGFYEQYF. V is TRBV5-1 and J is TRBJ2-7, with 11 positions matching TRBD1. The germline CDR1 and CDR2 sequences are SGHRS and YFSETQ. The CDR3 has 14 amino acids. V lost 7 bases to trimming and J lost 3 bases; unmatched junction nucleotides: 6.